Presented here are 2 T cell receptor beta chains from one specimen sequenced in a study of blood T cell repertoires in COVID-19. Here immunoSEQ multiplex PCR was the method, and the copy in TCRdb shows in-frame clones only, minus some. Of roughly 150,000 clones listed, about four fifths are singletons. The sample comprised peripheral blood. Source of these receptors: a woman older than 75 with acute or convalescent COVID-19.

The chain carries TRBV3-1 (or the pseudogene TRBV3-2) and TRBJ1-1, with TRBD1 identical over 12 bases. Germline CDR1 and CDR2: LGHDT and YNNKEL (reference sequence). The CDR3 contains 14 residues. V dropped 1 base and J dropped 9; count of bases not matched to a gene: 3. The DNA for the CDR3 is TGTGCCAGCAGCCAAGGGGGGGACAGGGGGCAAGCTTTCTTT. It encodes CASSQGGDRGQAFF.

The CDR3 nucleotides are TGTGCCAGCAGAATGACTTGGGACCGCGCGGGGGGAGGCACCTTC. Its protein is CASRMTWDRAGGGTF. The chain uses TRBV6-5 and TRBJ1-2, with D tentatively TRBD1 (5 bases). V was trimmed by 6 bases and J by 13 bases, leaving 27 bases between them. The CDR3 is 15 amino acids. Looked up from germline, CDR1 is MNHEY and CDR2 is SVGAGI.